The 10 T cell receptor beta chains reported below all come from one sample, sequenced in a study of cytomegalovirus exposure and HLA in healthy donors. This PCR relied on a set of 60 Vbeta primers and 13 Jbeta primers. Some clones are missing from TCRdb's copy, which holds only in-frame ones; the method was immunoSEQ multiplex PCR. The sample lists about 110,000 clones, 79% occurring once. The specimen was PBMCs. Receptors originate from a man aged 25 to 45 in good health and CMV-seropositive.

V and J are TRBV7-9 and TRBJ1-3; D unclear. The CDR3 totals 13 residues. Trimming shortened V by 5 bases and J by 8 bases, and 13 bases separated the two germline ends. CDR1 SEHNR and CDR2 FQNEAQ come from the germline V gene (reference sequence). The CDR3 DNA sequence: TGTGCCAGCAGCCCACCGGGTGCATACACCATATATTTT. Its translation: CASSPPGAYTIYF.

J is TRBJ2-3 and V is TRBV29-1, with D possibly TRBD2 on 5 matching bases. V was clipped by 7 bases and J by 2 bases, with 10 bases between them. This CDR3 spans 12 amino acids. Germline V gene data show CDR1 as SQVTM and CDR2 as ANQGSEA. The CDR3 DNA follows: TGCAGCGGCCGGGATTTCACAGATACGCAGTATTTT. Protein: CSGRDFTDTQYF.

The V call is TRBV5-6, the J call TRBJ2-7, with D hard to call. Germline V CDR1 and CDR2: SGHDT, YYEEEE. The CDR3 is 13 amino acids. V was trimmed by 0 bases and J by 2 bases, leaving 6 bases between them. This CDR3 is CASSLVQTYEQYF. The DNA of the CDR3 is TGTGCCAGCAGCTTGGTACAGACCTACGAGCAGTACTTC. Together with reference TRBV5-6 and TRBJ2-7, the CDR3 gives the full variable domain: DAGVTQSPTHLIKTRGQQVTLRCSPKSGHDTVSWYQQALGQGPQFIFQYYEEEERQRGNFPDRFSGHQFPNYSSELNVNALLLGDSALYLCASSLVQTYEQYFGPGTRLTVT.

This chain connects TRBV7-7 to TRBJ2-2; maybe TRBD2 (6 bases). The CDR3 sequence is 16 residues long. V lost 5 bases, J lost 6 bases, and 19 bases lay in between. Germline loops: CDR1 SSHAT, CDR2 FNYEAQ (reference sequence). The DNA for the CDR3 is TGTGCCAGCAGCATCCGGGCCCCGGGGGACGCCGGGGAGCTGTTTTTT. Its protein is CASSIRAPGDAGELFF.

The chain recombines TRBV10-3 with TRBJ1-1; D remains ambiguous. V was cut by 4 bases and J by 5 bases, with 11 bases left in between. CDR1 ENHRY and CDR2 SYGVKD come from the germline V gene. The CDR3 runs to 13 residues. The CDR3 region is CAISGTETTEAFF. For the CDR3, the DNA is TGTGCCATCAGTGGAACAGAGACGACTGAAGCTTTCTTT.

The chain has TRBV7-9 and TRBJ2-7, with D unclear. Germline CDR1 SEHNR, CDR2 FQNEAQ (reference sequence). The CDR3 length is 15 residues. V was shortened by 6 bases and J by 6 bases, with 21 bases between the two germline ends. This CDR3 reads CASSPPETFPGEQYF. The CDR3 nucleotides read TGTGCCAGCAGTCCACCTGAGACCTTCCCGGGCGAGCAGTACTTC.

Only a few counts were recorded for this clone. The rearrangement joins TRBV19 to TRBJ2-1, with 11 bases fitting TRBD1. The CDR3 is made up of 14 amino acids. Germline V lookup: CDR1 LNHDA, CDR2 SQIVND (reference sequence). V lost 9 bases, J lost 4 bases, and 5 bases stayed unmatched. The CDR3 coding sequence is TGTGCCAGCCGCCGGGACAGGGGGTACAATGAGCAGTTCTTC. Translating it yields CASRRDRGYNEQFF.

This clone was counted a few times. This chain links TRBV29-1 with TRBJ1-3; a weak D match, TRBD1 (5 bases). CDR3 length: 14 residues. The germline V and J ends were trimmed by 6 bases and 0 bases, with 12 bases remaining between them. Germline values: CDR1 SQVTM, CDR2 ANQGSEA. The CDR3 protein is CSVGTGASGNTIYF. CDR3 nucleotide sequence: TGCAGCGTGGGCACAGGAGCCTCTGGAAACACCATATATTTT. Using reference TRBV29-1 and TRBJ1-3 for the parts outside the CDR3, the full variable domain is SAVISQKPSRDICQRGTSLTIQCQVDSQVTMMFWYRQQPGQSLTLIATANQGSEATYESGFVIDKFPISRPNLTFSTLTVSNMSPEDSSIYLCSVGTGASGNTIYFGEGSWLTVV.

The gene calls are TRBV5-1 and TRBJ1-6, with D possibly being TRBD1 (5 bases). V lost 3 bases and J lost 6, with 10 bases in between. Germline V CDR1 and CDR2: SGHRS, YFSETQ. The length of the CDR3 is 14 residues. As DNA, the CDR3 is TGCGCCAGCAGCTCGGGCGGGACTAATTCACCCCTCCACTTT. It specifies CASSSGGTNSPLHF.

This clone has a handful of counts. J is TRBJ2-7 and V is TRBV7-9; D perhaps matches TRBD1 (6 bases). The germline V and J ends were trimmed by 5 bases and 3 bases, with 11 bases remaining between them. Germline V gives CDR1 SEHNR, CDR2 FQNEAQ (reference sequence). This CDR3 is built from 13 residues. CDR3 in DNA: TGTGCCAGCAGCGTGGACAGTGACTACGAGCAGTACTTC. The encoded protein is CASSVDSDYEQYF. Combining the CDR3 with reference TRBV7-9 and TRBJ2-7 gives the whole variable domain DTGVSQNPRHKITKRGQNVTFRCDPISEHNRLYWYRQTLGQGPEFLTYFQNEAQLEKSRLLSDRFSAERPKGSFSTLEIQRTEQGDSAMYLCASSVDSDYEQYFGPGTRLTVT.